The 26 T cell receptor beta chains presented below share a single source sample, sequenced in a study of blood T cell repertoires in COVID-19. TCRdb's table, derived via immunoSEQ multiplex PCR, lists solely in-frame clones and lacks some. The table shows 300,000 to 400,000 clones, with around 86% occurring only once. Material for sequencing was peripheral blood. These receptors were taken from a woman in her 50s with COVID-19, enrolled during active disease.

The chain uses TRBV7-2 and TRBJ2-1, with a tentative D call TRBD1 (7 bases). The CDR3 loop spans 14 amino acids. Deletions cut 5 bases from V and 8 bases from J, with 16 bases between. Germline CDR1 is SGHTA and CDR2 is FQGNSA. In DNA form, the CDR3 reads TGTGCCAGCAGCCCAGGAGGGGGCAGGGATGAGCAGTTCTTC. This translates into CASSPGGGRDEQFF.

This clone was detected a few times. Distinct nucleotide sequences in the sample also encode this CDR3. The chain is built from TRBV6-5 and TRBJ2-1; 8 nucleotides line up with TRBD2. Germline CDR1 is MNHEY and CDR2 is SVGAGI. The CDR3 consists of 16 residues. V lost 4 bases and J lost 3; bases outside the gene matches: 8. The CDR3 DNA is TGTGCCAGCAGTTCACCCGGGACTAGTATCTACAATGAGCAGTTCTTC. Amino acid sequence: CASSSPGTSIYNEQFF.

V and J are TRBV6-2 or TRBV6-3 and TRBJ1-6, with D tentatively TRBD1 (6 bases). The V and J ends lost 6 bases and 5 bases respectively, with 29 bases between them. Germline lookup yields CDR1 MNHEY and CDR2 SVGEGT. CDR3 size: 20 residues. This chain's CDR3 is CASSRRKLGTYEGHNSPLHF. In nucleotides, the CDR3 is TGTGCCAGCAGCCGCCGGAAACTCGGGACATACGAGGGCCATAATTCACCCCTCCACTTT.

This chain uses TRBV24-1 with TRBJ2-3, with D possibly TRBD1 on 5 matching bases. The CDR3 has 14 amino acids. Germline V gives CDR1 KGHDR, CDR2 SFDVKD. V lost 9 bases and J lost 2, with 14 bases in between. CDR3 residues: CATSGYLDTDTQYF. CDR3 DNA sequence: TGTGCCACCTCAGGGTATCTTGACACAGATACGCAGTATTTT.

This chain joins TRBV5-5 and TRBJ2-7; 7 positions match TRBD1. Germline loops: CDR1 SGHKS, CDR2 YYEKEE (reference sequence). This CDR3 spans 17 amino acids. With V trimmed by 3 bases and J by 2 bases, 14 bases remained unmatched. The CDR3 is CASSSLDGTAVTYEQYF. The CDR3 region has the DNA TGTGCCAGCAGCTCCCTTGATGGGACAGCGGTAACCTACGAGCAGTACTTC.

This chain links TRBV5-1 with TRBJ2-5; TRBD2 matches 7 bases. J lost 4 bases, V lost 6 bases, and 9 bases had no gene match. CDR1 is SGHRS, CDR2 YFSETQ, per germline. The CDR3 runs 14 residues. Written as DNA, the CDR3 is TGCGCCAGCAAGGAGACTAGCACCACAGAGACCCAGTACTTC. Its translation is CASKETSTTETQYF.

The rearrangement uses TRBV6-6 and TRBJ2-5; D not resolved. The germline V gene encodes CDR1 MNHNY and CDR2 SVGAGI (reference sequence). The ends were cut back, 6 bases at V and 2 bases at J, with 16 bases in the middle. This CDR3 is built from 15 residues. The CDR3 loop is CASSTQQLTQETQYF. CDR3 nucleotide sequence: TGTGCCAGCAGCACCCAACAGCTGACGCAAGAGACCCAGTACTTC.

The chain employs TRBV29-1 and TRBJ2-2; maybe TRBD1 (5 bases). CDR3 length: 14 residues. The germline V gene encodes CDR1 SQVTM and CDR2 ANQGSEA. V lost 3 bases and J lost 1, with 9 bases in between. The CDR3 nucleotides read TGCAGCGTTGACAGGGTTGAGAACACCGGGGAGCTGTTTTTT. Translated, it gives CSVDRVENTGELFF.

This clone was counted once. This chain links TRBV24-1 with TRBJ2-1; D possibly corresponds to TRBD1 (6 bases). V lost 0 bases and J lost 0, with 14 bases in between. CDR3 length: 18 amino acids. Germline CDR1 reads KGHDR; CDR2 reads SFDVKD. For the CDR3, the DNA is TGTGCCACCAGTGATTTGCCCGGCCGAGGGGGCTCCTACAATGAGCAGTTCTTC. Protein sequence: CATSDLPGRGGSYNEQFF.

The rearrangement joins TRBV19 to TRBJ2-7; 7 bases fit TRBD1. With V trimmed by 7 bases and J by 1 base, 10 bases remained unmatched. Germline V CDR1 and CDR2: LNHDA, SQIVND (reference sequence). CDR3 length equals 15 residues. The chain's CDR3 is CASKYTGTASYEQYF. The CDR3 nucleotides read TGTGCCAGTAAATACACCGGGACAGCGTCCTACGAGCAGTACTTC.

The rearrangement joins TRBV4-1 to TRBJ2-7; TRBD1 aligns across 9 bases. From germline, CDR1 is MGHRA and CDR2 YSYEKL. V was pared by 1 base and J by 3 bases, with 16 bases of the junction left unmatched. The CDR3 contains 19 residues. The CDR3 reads CASSQGADRGSGIVYEQYF. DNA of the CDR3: TGCGCCAGCAGCCAAGGGGCCGACAGGGGGAGCGGGATTGTCTACGAGCAGTACTTC.

The CDR3 spells CATSAENQPQHF. CDR3 DNA sequence: TGTGCCACCTCCGCGGAGAATCAGCCCCAGCATTTT. J is TRBJ1-5 and V is TRBV2; D gene uncertain. This CDR3 region has 12 residues. CDR1 is SNHLY and CDR2 is FYNNEI in the germline V gene. V lost 10 bases, J lost 4 bases, and 11 bases lay in between.

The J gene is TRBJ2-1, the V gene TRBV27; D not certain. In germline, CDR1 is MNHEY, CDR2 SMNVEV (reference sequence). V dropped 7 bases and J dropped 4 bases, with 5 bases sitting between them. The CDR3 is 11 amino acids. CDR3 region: CASMAYNEQFF. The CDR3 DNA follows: TGTGCCAGCATGGCTTACAATGAGCAGTTCTTC.

In DNA, the CDR3 is TGTGCCAGCAGCACCATCCTACAGGGTAACACTGAAGCTTTCTTT. This gives the protein CASSTILQGNTEAFF. The V call is TRBV9, the J call TRBJ1-1; D possibly corresponds to TRBD1 (6 bases). CDR3 length: 15 amino acids. V lost 4 bases and J 2 bases, leaving 15 bases between the germline ends. CDR1 SGDLS and CDR2 YYNGEE come from the germline V gene.

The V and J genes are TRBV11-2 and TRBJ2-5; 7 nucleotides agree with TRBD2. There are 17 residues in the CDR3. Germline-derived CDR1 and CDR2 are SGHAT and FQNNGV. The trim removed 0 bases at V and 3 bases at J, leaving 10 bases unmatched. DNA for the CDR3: TGTGCCAGCAGCTTAGACCCCCGGGCAAGCGGGAAAGAGACCCAGTACTTC. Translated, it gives CASSLDPRASGKETQYF.

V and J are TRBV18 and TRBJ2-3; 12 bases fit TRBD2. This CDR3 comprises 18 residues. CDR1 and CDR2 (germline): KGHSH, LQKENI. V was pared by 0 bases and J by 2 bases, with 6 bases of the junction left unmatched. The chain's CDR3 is CASSPPLGLAGSTDTQYF. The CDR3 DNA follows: TGTGCCAGCTCACCACCTTTAGGACTAGCGGGATCCACAGATACGCAGTATTTT.

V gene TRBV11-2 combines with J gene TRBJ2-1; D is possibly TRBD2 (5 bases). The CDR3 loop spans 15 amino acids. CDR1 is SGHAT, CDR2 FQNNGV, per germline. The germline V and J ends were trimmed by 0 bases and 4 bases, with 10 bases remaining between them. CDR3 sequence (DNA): TGTGCCAGCAGCTTAGATGGACTCGGATACAATGAGCAGTTCTTC. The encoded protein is CASSLDGLGYNEQFF.

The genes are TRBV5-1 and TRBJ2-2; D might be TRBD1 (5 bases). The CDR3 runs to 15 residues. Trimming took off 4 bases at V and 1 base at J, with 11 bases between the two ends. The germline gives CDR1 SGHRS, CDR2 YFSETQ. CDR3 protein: CASSVGQRNTGELFF. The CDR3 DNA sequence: TGCGCCAGCAGCGTCGGACAAAGGAACACCGGGGAGCTGTTTTTT.

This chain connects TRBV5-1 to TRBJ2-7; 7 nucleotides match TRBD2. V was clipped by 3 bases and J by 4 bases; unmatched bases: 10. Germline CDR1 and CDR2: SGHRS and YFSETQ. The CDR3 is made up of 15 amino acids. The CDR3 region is CASSWGAAGTYEQYF. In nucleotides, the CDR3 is TGCGCCAGCAGCTGGGGAGCAGCGGGAACATACGAGCAGTACTTC.

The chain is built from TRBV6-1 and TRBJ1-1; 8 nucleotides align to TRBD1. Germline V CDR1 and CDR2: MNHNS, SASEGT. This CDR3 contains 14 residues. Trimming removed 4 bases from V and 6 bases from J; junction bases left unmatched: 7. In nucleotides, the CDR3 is TGTGCCAGCAGTGGAGCAGGGGGCCCCCCTGAAGCTTTCTTT. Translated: CASSGAGGPPEAFF.

The CDR3, as DNA: TGCGCCAGCAGCCGAGGCCTGGGCACAGATACGCAGTATTTT. The encoded protein is CASSRGLGTDTQYF. The chain employs TRBV4-3 and TRBJ2-3, with D unclear. The CDR3 spans 14 residues. The germline V gene encodes CDR1 LGHNA and CDR2 YSLEER. Trimming left V 4 bases short and J 1 base short, with 9 bases between.

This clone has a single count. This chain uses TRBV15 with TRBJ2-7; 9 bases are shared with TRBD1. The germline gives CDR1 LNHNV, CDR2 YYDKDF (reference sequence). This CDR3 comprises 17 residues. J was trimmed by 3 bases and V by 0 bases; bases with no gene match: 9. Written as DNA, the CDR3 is TGTGCCACCAGCAGAGACGCCCTTGGGACAGGGAGCTACGAGCAGTACTTC. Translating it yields CATSRDALGTGSYEQYF. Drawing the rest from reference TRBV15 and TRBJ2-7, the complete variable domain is DAMVIQNPRYQVTQFGKPVTLSCSQTLNHNVMYWYQQKSSQAPKLLFHYYDKDFNNEADTPDNFQSRRPNTSFCFLDIRSPGLGDTAMYLCATSRDALGTGSYEQYFGPGTRLTVT.

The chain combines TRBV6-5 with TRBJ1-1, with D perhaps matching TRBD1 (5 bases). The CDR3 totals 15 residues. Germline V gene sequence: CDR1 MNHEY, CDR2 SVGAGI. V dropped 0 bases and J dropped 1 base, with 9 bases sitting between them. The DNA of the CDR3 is TGTGCCAGCAGTTACTCGGGGCTGGGGAACACTGAAGCTTTCTTT. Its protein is CASSYSGLGNTEAFF.

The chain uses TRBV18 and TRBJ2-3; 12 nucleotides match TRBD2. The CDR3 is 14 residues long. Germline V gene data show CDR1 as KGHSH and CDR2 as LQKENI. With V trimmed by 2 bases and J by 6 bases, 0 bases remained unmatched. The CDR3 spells CASSPTSGRDTQYF. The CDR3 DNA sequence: TGTGCCAGCTCACCAACTAGCGGGAGGGATACGCAGTATTTT. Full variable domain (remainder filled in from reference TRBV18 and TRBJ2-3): NAGVMQNPRHLVRRRGQEARLRCSPMKGHSHVYWYRQLPEEGLKFMVYLQKENIIDESGMPKERFSAEFPKEGPSILRIQQVVRGDSAAYFCASSPTSGRDTQYFGPGTRLTVL.

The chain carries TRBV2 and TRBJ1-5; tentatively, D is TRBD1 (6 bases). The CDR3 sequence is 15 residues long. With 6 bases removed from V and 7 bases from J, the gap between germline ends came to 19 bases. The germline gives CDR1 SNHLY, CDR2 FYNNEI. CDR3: CASRGLQGQTQPQHF. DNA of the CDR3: TGTGCCAGCAGAGGATTGCAGGGGCAAACACAGCCCCAGCATTTT.

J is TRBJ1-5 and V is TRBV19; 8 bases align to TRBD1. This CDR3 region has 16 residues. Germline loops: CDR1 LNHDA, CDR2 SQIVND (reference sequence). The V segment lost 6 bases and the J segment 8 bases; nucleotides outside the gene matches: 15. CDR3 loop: CASRTAGGLGLEPQHF. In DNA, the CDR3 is TGTGCCAGTAGGACGGCAGGGGGCTTAGGGTTAGAGCCCCAGCATTTT.